These T cell receptor beta chains were read from a single sample in a study of shared clonotypes between healthy human individuals. Method: immunoSEQ multiplex PCR; TCRdb's copy keeps in-frame clones and lacks some. The table includes some 2.1 million clones, around 93% detected once. The sequencing sample was made of naive CD8+ T cells from PBMCs. The receptors originated from a man aged 18 to 30 in good health. Some clones in this sample may be carry-over from other donors' samples. Both conserved end residues are part of each CDR3. A D gene is named only where the DNA matches it firmly. Expanded clones get a size class; other rows say once, few or many, or leave the size out.

CASSFSRESPYEQYF	TGTGCCAGCAGTTTTAGCAGGGAATCCCCTTACGAGCAGTACTTC	TRBJ2-7	TRBV27	-	-
CAISGGDYGYTF	TGTGCCATCAGTGGGGGCGACTATGGCTACACCTTC	TRBJ1-2	TRBV10-3	-	-
CASKGGLAGFYNEQFF	TGTGCCAGCAAGGGGGGACTAGCGGGTTTCTACAATGAGCAGTTCTTC	TRBJ2-1	TRBV27	-	TRBD2
CASSDGPRSGNTIYF	TGTGCCAGCAGTGATGGACCGCGCTCTGGAAACACCATATATTTT	TRBJ1-3	TRBV6-1	-	-
CASRYAGNYEQYF	TGTGCCAGCAGATACGCCGGTAACTACGAGCAGTACTTC	TRBJ2-7	TRBV28	-	-
CASSLVYPGKGQETQYF	TGTGCCAGCAGCTTAGTGTATCCAGGGAAGGGCCAAGAGACCCAGTACTTC	TRBJ2-5	TRBV7-6	-	-
CASRETTYGYTF	TGTGCCAGCAGGGAAACAACTTATGGCTACACCTTC	TRBJ1-2	TRBV2	-	-
CSVVGGILETQYF	TGCAGCGTTGTGGGGGGGATCTTAGAGACCCAGTACTTC	TRBJ2-5	TRBV29-1	-	TRBD2
CASSIAPAGTDTQYF	TGTGCCAGTAGTATAGCCCCGGCAGGCACAGATACGCAGTATTTT	TRBJ2-3	TRBV19	-	-
CASVGGSSYNEQFF	TGTGCCAGCGTGGGCGGAAGCTCCTACAATGAGCAGTTCTTC	TRBJ2-1	TRBV27	-	-
CASSQGPGVRTEAFF	TGCGCCAGCAGCCAGGGTCCAGGGGTTCGCACTGAAGCTTTCTTT	TRBJ1-1	TRBV4-3	few	-
CASSLAEIGQGNTEAFF	TGCGCCAGCAGCTTGGCCGAGATTGGCCAGGGGAACACTGAAGCTTTCTTT	TRBJ1-1	TRBV5-1	-	-
CASTNLYYPYF	TGTGCCAGTACTAATCTCTATTATCCGTACTTC	TRBJ2-5	TRBV19	-	-
CATSSGRTGRADTQYF	TGTGCCACCAGCAGTGGAAGGACAGGGCGGGCAGATACGCAGTATTTT	TRBJ2-3	TRBV15	-	TRBD1
CASGGNRGYEQYF	TGTGCCAGCGGGGGGAACCGGGGCTACGAGCAGTACTTC	TRBJ2-7	TRBV9	-	-
CASSFRGERTEAFF	TGTGCCAGCAGTTTTCGGGGGGAACGGACTGAAGCTTTCTTT	TRBJ1-1	TRBV27	-	-
CAIETGNEQFF	TGTGCCATCGAGACAGGCAATGAGCAGTTCTTC	TRBJ2-1	TRBV19	-	-
CASTGLLGHEQYF	TGTGCCAGCACGGGACTCTTGGGCCACGAGCAGTACTTC	TRBJ2-7	TRBV27	-	-
CSVLLAPEQYF	TGCAGCGTTTTATTAGCACCCGAGCAGTACTTC	TRBJ2-7	TRBV29-1	once	-
CASSHETEQYF	TGTGCCAGCAGCCACGAGACCGAGCAGTACTTC	TRBJ2-7	TRBV28	-	-
CASQRWAGRSGANVLTF	TGCGCCAGTCAGCGTTGGGCAGGCCGCTCTGGGGCCAACGTCCTGACTTTC	TRBJ2-6	TRBV5-1	-	-
CASSTWEGVEAFF	TGTGCCAGCAGCACCTGGGAGGGCGTTGAAGCTTTCTTT	TRBJ1-1	TRBV19	-	-
CASSERFRTSSYEQYF	TGTGCCAGCAGTGAAAGGTTTCGGACTAGCTCCTACGAGCAGTACTTC	TRBJ2-7	TRBV6-1	-	TRBD2
CASGRTSGHYNEQFF	TGTGCCAGCGGAAGGACTAGCGGCCATTACAATGAGCAGTTCTTC	TRBJ2-1	TRBV27	-	TRBD2
CASSPLGALIQETQYF	TGTGCCAGCAGTCCCCTTGGAGCCCTAATACAAGAGACCCAGTACTTC	TRBJ2-5	TRBV27	-	-
CASSLSRSNTEAFF	TGTGCCAGCAGTTTGAGCAGATCGAACACTGAAGCTTTCTTT	TRBJ1-1	TRBV28	once	-
CASRRSPDNYGYTF	TGTGCCAGCAGGCGATCGCCAGATAACTATGGCTACACCTTC	TRBJ1-2	TRBV28	-	-
CASSHAIVRLAVNTGELFF	TGCGCCAGCAGCCACGCAATTGTTAGACTAGCGGTGAACACCGGGGAGCTGTTTTTT	TRBJ2-2	TRBV4-3	-	TRBD2
CASSFLRLAGDLGTGELFF	TGTGCCAGCAGTTTCCTACGACTAGCGGGAGATTTAGGAACCGGGGAGCTGTTTTTT	TRBJ2-2	TRBV28	-	TRBD2
CATSRGRMEETQYF	TGTGCCACCAGCAGAGGCAGGATGGAAGAGACCCAGTACTTC	TRBJ2-5	TRBV15	once	-
CASSEIGQPQHF	TGTGCCAGCAGTGAAATCGGTCAGCCCCAGCATTTT	TRBJ1-5	TRBV6-1	-	-
CASSLGTVNTEAFF	TGTGCCAGCTCACTCGGGACAGTTAACACTGAAGCTTTCTTT	TRBJ1-1	TRBV18	-	TRBD1
CASSPTGTGGWETQYF	TGTGCCAGCAGCCCAACCGGGACAGGGGGATGGGAGACCCAGTACTTC	TRBJ2-5	TRBV5-8	-	TRBD1
CASRKNVRDIQETQYF	TGTGCCAGCAGGAAAAACGTGCGGGACATCCAAGAGACCCAGTACTTC	TRBJ2-5	TRBV6-6	-	-
CASSRMILSGANVLTF	TGTGCCAGCAGCCGAATGATCCTCTCTGGGGCCAACGTCCTGACTTTC	TRBJ2-6	TRBV7-9	-	-
CASSLDRGLGELFF	TGTGCCAGCAGCCTAGACAGGGGTCTGGGGGAGCTGTTTTTT	TRBJ2-2	TRBV7-9	-	TRBD1
CAISESRQVGNTEAFF	TGTGCCATCAGTGAGTCACGACAGGTCGGGAACACTGAAGCTTTCTTT	TRBJ1-1	TRBV10-3	-	-
CASIGQVAKNIQYF	TGCGCCAGCATCGGACAGGTAGCCAAAAACATTCAGTACTTC	TRBJ2-4	TRBV5-1	-	TRBD1
CASSKGTGNTIYF	TGTGCCAGCAGCAAGGGGACAGGAAACACCATATATTTT	TRBJ1-3	TRBV21-1	-	-
CASSRGNQPQHF	TGTGCCAGCAGTCGAGGGAATCAGCCCCAGCATTTT	TRBJ1-5	TRBV27	few	-
CASSELAGPYNEQFF	TGTGCCAGCAGTGAACTAGCGGGACCCTACAATGAGCAGTTCTTC	TRBJ2-1	TRBV2	-	TRBD2
CASSFRDISHEQYF	TGTGCCAGCAGCTTCCGGGACATCAGCCACGAGCAGTACTTC	TRBJ2-7	TRBV2	-	-
CASSFSIMDTQYF	TGTGCCAGCAGCTTCTCGATTATGGATACGCAGTATTTT	TRBJ2-3	TRBV7-9	-	-
CASSLFSENSNQPQHF	TGTGCCAGCAGCTTATTCTCCGAGAATAGCAATCAGCCCCAGCATTTT	TRBJ1-5	TRBV7-9	once	-
CASSYVRGGEGNTIYF	TGTGCCAGCAGTTACGTCCGAGGAGGGGAGGGAAACACCATATATTTT	TRBJ1-3	TRBV6-6	-	-
CASRTGSEETQYF	TGTGCCAGCAGAACGGGATCAGAAGAGACCCAGTACTTC	TRBJ2-5	TRBV28	-	-
CASSVRGGEQYF	TGTGCCAGCAGTGTCCGGGGCGGCGAGCAGTACTTC	TRBJ2-7	TRBV9	-	-
CAWRHRERRDSYNEQFF	TGTGCCTGGAGACACAGGGAGAGGCGGGACTCCTACAATGAGCAGTTCTTC	TRBJ2-1	TRBV30	-	-
CASSVRQGRSSYNEQFF	TGTGCCAGCAGCGTAAGGCAGGGACGTAGCTCCTACAATGAGCAGTTCTTC	TRBJ2-1	TRBV9	-	-
CASSSRDGHGAGANVLTF	TGTGCCAGCAGCTCACGGGACGGTCATGGGGCTGGGGCCAACGTCCTGACTTTC	TRBJ2-6	TRBV7-9	-	-